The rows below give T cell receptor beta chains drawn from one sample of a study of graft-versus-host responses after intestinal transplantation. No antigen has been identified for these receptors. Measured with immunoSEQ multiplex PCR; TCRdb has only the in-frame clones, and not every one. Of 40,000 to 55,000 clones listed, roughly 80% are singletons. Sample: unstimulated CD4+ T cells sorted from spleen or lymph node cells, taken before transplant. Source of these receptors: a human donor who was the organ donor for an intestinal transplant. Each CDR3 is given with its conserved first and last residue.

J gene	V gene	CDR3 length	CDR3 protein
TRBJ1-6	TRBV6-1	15	CASSEARRLNSPLHF
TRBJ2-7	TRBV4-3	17	CASSQAWTSGNSYEQYF
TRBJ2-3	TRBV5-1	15	CASSLTTLSTDTQYF
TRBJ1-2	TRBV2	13	CASRGAGIYGYTF
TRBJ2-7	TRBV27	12	CASSLPGGEQYF
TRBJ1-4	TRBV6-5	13	CASRRGTGEKLFF
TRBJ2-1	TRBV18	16	CASSRAGTASYNEQFF
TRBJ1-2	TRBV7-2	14	CASSLDRGNYGYTF
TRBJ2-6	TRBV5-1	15	CASSLGGSGANVLTF
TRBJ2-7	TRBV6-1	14	CASVRASGSLEQYF
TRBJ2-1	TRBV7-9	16	CASSSRLSGSYNEQFF
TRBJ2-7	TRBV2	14	CASTQASETYEQYF
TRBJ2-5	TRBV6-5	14	CASSYGLTQETQYF
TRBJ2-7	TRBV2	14	CASSEWGTSYEQYF
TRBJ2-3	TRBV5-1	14	CASSFSGRTDTQYF
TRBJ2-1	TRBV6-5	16	CASSYTSGAPYNEQFF
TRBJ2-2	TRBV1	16	CTRSQEKRGGDGELFF
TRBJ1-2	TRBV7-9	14	CASSLGTGESGYTF
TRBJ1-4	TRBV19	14	CASSITDTNEKLFF
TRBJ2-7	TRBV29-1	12	CSVETSGSEQYF
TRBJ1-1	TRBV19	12	CASSIQDTEAFF
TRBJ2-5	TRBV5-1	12	CASSFPEETQYF
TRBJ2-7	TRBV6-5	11	CASSYGGEQYF
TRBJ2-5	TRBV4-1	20	CASSPQAPGLAGGPQETQYF
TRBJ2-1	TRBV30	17	CAWSASLAGGPYNEQFF
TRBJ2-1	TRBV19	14	CASSVRDSYGEQFF
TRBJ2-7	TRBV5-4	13	CASSFYSSYEQYF
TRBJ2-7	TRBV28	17	CASSNSPDGRGSYEQYF
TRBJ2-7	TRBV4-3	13	CASSQGLSYEQYF
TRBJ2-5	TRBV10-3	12	CATNRDQETQYF
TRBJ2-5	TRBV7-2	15	CASSLAGSQQETQYF
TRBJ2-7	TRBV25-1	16	CASSEGGLAGSYEQYF
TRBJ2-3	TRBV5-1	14	CASSLAGGLDTQYF
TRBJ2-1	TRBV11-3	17	CASSLGLAGGFYNEQFF
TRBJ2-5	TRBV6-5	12	CASRGTLKTQYF
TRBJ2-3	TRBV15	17	CATSRAQGQGATDTQYF
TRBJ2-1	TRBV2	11	CASRTYNEQFF
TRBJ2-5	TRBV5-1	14	CASSLANTQETQYF
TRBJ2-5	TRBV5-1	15	CASSLGGGAQETQYF
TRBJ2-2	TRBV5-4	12	CASSLVAGELFF
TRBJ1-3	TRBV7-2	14	CASSPSKGRNTIYF
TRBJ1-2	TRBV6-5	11	CASSGGGGYTF
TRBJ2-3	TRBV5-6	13	CASSLVRGDTQYF
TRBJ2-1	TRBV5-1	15	CASSLNGVHYNEQFF